The 18 T cell receptor beta chains presented below share a single source sample, sequenced in a study of T-cell memory formation after mild COVID-19. TCRdb analysed the 5' RACE reads with MiXCR anew, one entry per CDR3 protein. The sample has roughly 170,000 distinct CDR3 sequences; approximately 17% are singletons. The sample consisted of PBMCs or a T cell subset sorted from them (not recorded which). These receptors were obtained from a man aged 18 to 30 who had mild COVID-19 (a few samples of this study predate the infection). Cell type and time point are not known.

This clonotype has a handful of counts. The rearrangement uses TRBV24-1 and TRBJ2-3; 8 bases are a match to TRBD1. This CDR3 spans 13 amino acids. CDR1 and CDR2 (germline): KGHDR, SFDVKD. J lost 2 bases, V lost 11 bases, and 5 bases had no gene match. The CDR3 protein is CAITDRDTDTQYF. The CDR3 nucleotides read TGTGCCATCACGGACAGGGACACAGATACGCAGTATTTT.

This sequence joins TRBV11-2 and TRBJ2-1, with TRBD2 matching 9 bases. CDR3 length equals 16 residues. V lost 5 bases and J lost 4; bases outside the gene matches: 9. The germline V gene encodes CDR1 SGHAT and CDR2 FQNNGV. The CDR3 spells CASSPWAGGSYNEQFF. In DNA, the CDR3 is TGTGCCAGCAGCCCCTGGGCGGGGGGGTCTTACAATGAGCAGTTCTTC.

This chain uses TRBV12-3 or TRBV12-4 with TRBJ2-5, with 9 bases aligning to TRBD2. The CDR3 contains 13 residues. The trim removed 5 bases at V and 5 bases at J, leaving 3 bases unmatched. The CDR3 spells CASSPSGGETQYF. CDR3 sequence (DNA): TGTGCCAGCAGTCCGAGCGGGGGGGAGACCCAGTACTTC.

J is TRBJ2-3 and V is TRBV5-1, with 9 bases that match TRBD1. V gave up 3 bases and J gave up 4 bases; unmatched junction bases: 3. Germline V gives CDR1 SGHRS, CDR2 YFSETQ. CDR3 length: 14 residues. As DNA, the CDR3 is TGCGCCAGCAGCTCCGGGACAGGGCCAGATACGCAGTATTTT. Amino acids: CASSSGTGPDTQYF.

This rearrangement joins TRBV7-2 to TRBJ2-3; D possibly uses TRBD1 or TRBD2 (6 bases each). Germline-derived CDR1 and CDR2 are SGHTA and FQGNSA. Trimming took 8 bases from V and 2 from J, leaving 23 bases between them. This CDR3 is built from 17 residues. The CDR3, as DNA: TGTGCCAGCGGATCAAGACCGAGGGGGGCGCCCACAGATACGCAGTATTTT. This sequence encodes CASGSRPRGAPTDTQYF.

The chain has TRBV4-3 and TRBJ1-3, with TRBD1 matching 11 bases. The ends lost 4 bases at V and 2 bases at J; junction bases unmatched: 4. This CDR3 spans 16 amino acids. Per germline, CDR1 LGHNA and CDR2 YSLEER. The CDR3 protein is CASSRWGQGAGNTIYF. The CDR3 DNA reads TGCGCCAGCAGCCGTTGGGGACAGGGGGCTGGAAACACCATATATTTT.

The chain combines TRBV28 with TRBJ2-1; D is uncertain. Trimming shortened V by 5 bases and J by 0 bases, and 11 bases separated the two germline ends. Germline values: CDR1 MDHEN, CDR2 SYDVKM. The CDR3 runs 15 residues. The CDR3 DNA sequence: TGTGCCAGCAGTCCACCGCCAGTCTCCTACAATGAGCAGTTCTTC. It translates to CASSPPPVSYNEQFF.

The chain joins TRBV6-2 or TRBV6-3 to TRBJ2-1, with 7 nucleotides matching TRBD2. The ends lost 4 bases at V and 13 bases at J; junction bases unmatched: 4. The CDR3 length is 11 residues. The germline V gene encodes CDR1 MNHEY and CDR2 SVGEGT. The CDR3 DNA is TGTGCCAGCAGTTTAGCGGGCCCCCAGTTCTTC. It specifies CASSLAGPQFF.

The V call is TRBV5-5, the J call TRBJ1-1; D might be TRBD1 (6 bases). Germline lookup yields CDR1 SGHKS and CDR2 YYEKEE (reference sequence). This CDR3 spans 14 amino acids. Trimming removed 2 bases at V and 2 bases at J, with 10 bases between. The CDR3 region is CASSLQGFNTEAFF. The DNA for the CDR3 is TGTGCCAGCAGCTTACAGGGTTTTAACACTGAAGCTTTCTTT.

This chain uses TRBV12-3 or TRBV12-4 with TRBJ2-2; D gene ambiguous. V shed 8 bases and J shed 0 bases, with 13 bases lying between them. There are 15 residues in the CDR3. CDR3 bases: TGTGCCAGCGCCCGGGCGGCTGCGAACACCGGGGAGCTGTTTTTT. It translates to CASARAAANTGELFF.

The chain joins TRBV6-5 to TRBJ1-6, with D unresolved. Germline values: CDR1 MNHEY, CDR2 SVGAGI. CDR3 length equals 15 residues. Deletions cut 0 bases from V and 13 bases from J, with 16 bases between. The CDR3 nucleotides are TGTGCCAGCAGTTACTCGATTATTGTTATAGGTCCCCTCCACTTT. It encodes CASSYSIIVIGPLHF.

The chain combines TRBV11-2 with TRBJ2-7; 9 positions match TRBD1. Germline assignment: CDR1 SGHAT and CDR2 FQNNGV. The CDR3 sequence is 15 residues long. V trimming: 5 bases; J trimming: 0 bases; junction bases outside the gene matches: 5. The CDR3: CASSGWTGASYEQYF. CDR3 bases: TGTGCCAGCAGCGGGTGGACAGGGGCCTCCTACGAGCAGTACTTC.

CDR3 protein: CASTPQGYEQYV. For the CDR3, the DNA is TGTGCCAGCACTCCTCAGGGTTACGAGCAGTACGTC. The chain joins TRBV2 to TRBJ2-7; D might be TRBD1 (5 bases). CDR1 is SNHLY and CDR2 is FYNNEI in the germline V gene. The V end lost 7 bases, the J end lost 4 bases, and 11 bases lay between the germline ends. The CDR3 spans 12 residues.

V and J are TRBV5-1 and TRBJ2-5; 10 nucleotides match TRBD2. The CDR3 is 15 amino acids. V shed 4 bases and J 4 bases; nucleotides not matched to a gene: 7. From germline, CDR1 is SGHRS and CDR2 YFSETQ. CDR3 DNA sequence: TGCGCCAGCAGCCTAGGACTAGCGGCCCCAGAGACCCAGTACTTC. Translating gives CASSLGLAAPETQYF.

J is TRBJ1-1 and V is TRBV20-1; maybe TRBD1 (6 bases). Trimming pared 6 bases from V and 6 bases from J, leaving 20 bases between. Germline V CDR1 and CDR2: DFQATT, SNEGSKA (reference sequence). The CDR3 runs 14 residues. CDR3 in DNA: TGCAGTGCCGGCTACCCAGGGGTCGGGGCTGAAGCTTTCTTT. Translated: CSAGYPGVGAEAFF.

In this sample, this clonotype turned up a few times. J is TRBJ1-5 and V is TRBV20-1, with D possibly being TRBD1 (5 bases). The germline V and J ends were trimmed by 0 bases and 2 bases, with 14 bases remaining between them. CDR1 and CDR2 (germline): DFQATT, SNEGSKA (reference sequence). The CDR3 consists of 16 residues. CDR3 nucleotides: TGCAGTGCTAGAGATCTGGGGCTCGGCCGCAATCAGCCCCAGCATTTT. Translating it yields CSARDLGLGRNQPQHF.

This clonotype was picked up a small number of times. The V gene is TRBV5-1, the J gene TRBJ2-7, with a possible D match to TRBD2 (6 bases). This CDR3 comprises 13 residues. Germline-derived CDR1 and CDR2 are SGHRS and YFSETQ. Trimming stripped 3 bases from V and 6 bases from J, with 13 bases between. As DNA, the CDR3 is TGCGCCAGCAGCTGGGGAGGTGAGGGCGAGCAGTACGTC. The encoded protein is CASSWGGEGEQYV.

This chain connects TRBV7-2 to TRBJ1-2, with D uncertain. There are 13 residues in the CDR3. V dropped 3 bases and J dropped 5 bases, with 10 bases sitting between them. From germline, CDR1 is SGHTA and CDR2 FQGNSA. DNA of the CDR3: TGTGCCAGCAGCTTTACCGCGGGATATGGCTACACCTTC. It translates to CASSFTAGYGYTF.